What follows describes a single T cell receptor beta chain. The clone's antigen remains unknown. It has no much larger one-base neighbor in the sample; base qualities were not kept. The immunoSEQ hsTCRbeta Kit was used to sequence TCR beta CDR3 regions from DNA. On the authors' methods: TCR sequencing data were analysed with the ImmunoSEQ Analyzer. T cell clonality was defined as 1 minus Pielou's evenness, as computed on productive rearrangements. The inverse Simpson index, applied to productive templates, was used to measure T cell diversity. T cell density was expressed as TCR beta template counts normalized to usable DNA, with usable DNA estimated by amplifying and sequencing housekeeping genes. Two-sided Kruskal-Wallis tests were used to compare TCR metrics across histologic stages. Held by TCRdb, this immuneACCESS table contains in-frame sequences only and omits some clones. Under half of the omission traces to an unresolved V gene where checked; the cause of the rest is unknown. For V, J and clone size, that table is used; D and trimming come from the DNA. The sample includes approximately 26,000 clones, with just under 75% observed a single time. Of the sample, 5.5% to 6% falls within the top ten clones.

The sample belongs to a study of immune evolution from preneoplasia to lung adenocarcinoma (dated by TCRdb to about 2021). A note on the overall study: No AAH lesions showed HLA loss of heterozygosity, compared with 7% of AIS, about 15% of MIA and around 30% of ADC lesions. The study used immune gene expression, TCR sequencing and multiplex immunofluorescence to profile the immune contexture of lung adenocarcinoma precursors and invasive adenocarcinoma. Resected precursor lesions (AAH, AIS, MIA) and invasive adenocarcinomas were compared against paired morphologically normal lung tissue. Sample size was based on specimen availability rather than a prior power calculation. The immune data were combined with whole exome sequencing and methylation data from the same cohort of nodules. The overall cohort comprised 53 patients with pulmonary nodules who underwent surgical resection. TCR sequencing data were obtained from 55 or so patients. According to the study, about 100 samples were used for TCR sequencing. Class I HLA alleles were inferred from exome data with POLYSOLVER, and allele-specific HLA loss was detected with LOHHLA. General conclusions and limits of the study: The findings reflected association rather than direct causation, and larger cohorts with long-term follow-up and longitudinal biopsies were considered necessary. KRAS-mutant nodules showed the highest T cell clonality compared with EGFR-mutant or double wild-type lesions. Top T cell clone frequencies were highest in normal lung and appeared to decrease progressively from AAH through AIS, MIA and invasive adenocarcinoma. The highest clonality was observed in normal lung, whereas higher T cell density and diversity but lower clonality appeared to be present in later-stage lesions. All patients were from Japan and China, so applicability to Western populations was uncertain.

Including the terminal cysteine and phenylalanine, the CDR3 comprises 15 residues. The retained sequence is limited to the CDR3, 45 bases, with the frame set at the first base. CDR1 and CDR2 (PRHDT, FYEKMQ) derive from the germline V gene (reference sequence). A distance of 10 bases separates the germline ends of V and J, which lose 2 bases and 3 bases respectively. The patients had resection in Japan or China between about 2013 and 2017. Two lung cancer pathologists independently confirmed the histologic diagnosis of each case on H&E slides. Premalignant or tumor cells were enriched for nucleic acid extraction by macro-dissection performed after pathologic assessment. DNA was isolated from FFPE tissue using the AllPrep DNA/RNA FFPE Kit.

This TCR was recovered from a person aged 55 to 70 with invasive lung adenocarcinoma. Some clones in this sample may be carry-over from other donors' samples. The rearrangement joined TRBV13 to TRBJ2-2; the D segment cannot be called with confidence. Sequencing was carried out using FFPE invasive lung adenocarcinoma tissue. The cell subset or site label on this specimen signifies: frankly invasive lung adenocarcinoma (ADC). The CDR3 protein is CASSLKGRDTGELFF. The nucleotide sequence is TGTGCCAGCAGCTTAAAGGGCAGAGACACCGGGGAGCTGTTTTTT. When the CDR3 is completed using the reference TRBV13 and TRBJ2-2 genes on either side, the full variable domain is AAGVIQSPRHLIKEKRETATLKCYPIPRHDTVYWYQQGPGQDPQFLISFYEKMQSDKGSIPDRFSAQQFSDYHSELNMSSLELGDSALYFCASSLKGRDTGELFFGEGSRLTVL.